This TCR beta chain appears in the sequencing data of a study of blood T cell repertoires in COVID-19. This clone was picked up one time. The data were produced by immunoSEQ multiplex PCR, yet TCRdb's version contains in-frame clones alone and is incomplete. This sample has some 180,000 clones, with around four fifths found just once. CDR1 is SGHTA and CDR2 is FQGNSA in the germline V gene. The length of the CDR3 is 16 residues. V dropped 5 bases and J dropped 0; count of bases not matched to a gene: 3. The V and J genes are TRBV7-2 and TRBJ2-1, with 11 nucleotides matching TRBD2. Material: peripheral blood. The clonotype comes from a woman of 80 years or more with acute or convalescent COVID-19. This chain's CDR3 is CASSLLAGASYNEQFF. The CDR3 DNA reads as TGTGCCAGCAGCCTACTAGCGGGGGCCTCCTACAATGAGCAGTTCTTC.